These T cell receptor beta chains were read from a single sample in a study of glioma-infiltrating T cells after dendritic cell vaccination. Only in-frame clones appear in the TCRdb table, and some are missing; sequencing was by immunoSEQ multiplex PCR. This sample yields under 75,000 clones, of which roughly 84% are seen a single time; about 9% belongs to the top ten. This specimen consisted of blood, obtained after dendritic cell vaccination. All receptors come from a human donor with glioblastoma. Each CDR3 is given without its conserved first and last residue. D genes are given only for firm matches.

V gene	J gene	D gene	CDR3 protein
TRBV7-9	TRBJ2-1	TRBD1	ASSANTGALTYNEQF
TRBV27	TRBJ2-7	NA	ATSTGGAYEQY
TRBV7-6	TRBJ2-1	TRBD1	ASSPGQGGFSYYNEQF
TRBV7-2	TRBJ2-7	TRBD2	ASSLDASGAYEQY
TRBV7-9	TRBJ2-5	NA	ASSPRLVNEETQY
TRBV9	TRBJ2-2	NA	ASSVRGTGELF
TRBV27	TRBJ1-4	TRBD1	AIKGQGRGDNEKLF
TRBV5-6	TRBJ1-6	NA	ASSLSWGVDNSPLH
TRBV6-5	TRBJ2-7	TRBD1	ASPTGTESYEQY
TRBV7-9	TRBJ2-4	NA	ASSQGPGERAKNIQY
TRBV7-3	TRBJ2-3	TRBD2	ASSFSGANTQY
TRBV7-9	TRBJ2-4	TRBD1	ASSSTKQGINIQY
TRBV6-1	TRBJ1-1	NA	ASSEGAGFFRNTEAF
TRBV7-6	TRBJ2-1	TRBD2	ASSLVGGGQYNEQF
TRBV9	TRBJ1-3	TRBD1	ASTGTGTGNTIY
TRBV27	TRBJ2-1	TRBD1	ASGTAYNEQF
TRBV29-1	TRBJ2-2	TRBD2	SVRTSGGARTGELF
TRBV7-9	TRBJ1-2	NA	ASNPRSQGANGYT
TRBV11-3	TRBJ2-5	TRBD2	ASSFRDPGGVY
TRBV6-5	TRBJ1-1	NA	ASSQDWGLGTEAF
TRBV9	TRBJ1-1	NA	ASSVVGGQNTEAF
TRBV6-5	TRBJ2-7	NA	ASSYGTGSFSYEQY
TRBV19	TRBJ2-7	TRBD2	ASSIAGGTAYEQY
TRBV19	TRBJ1-1	TRBD1	ASRRGQVITEAF
TRBV4-1	TRBJ1-2	NA	ASSQPLKGWGYT
TRBV10-2	TRBJ2-3	TRBD1	ASSDYRGTDTQY
TRBV29-1	TRBJ1-3	NA	SLLIGNTIY
TRBV7-9	TRBJ1-2	NA	ASSLEGVGAYGYT
TRBV7-6	TRBJ1-2	TRBD1	ASSSGTGNGYT
TRBV19	TRBJ1-1	NA	ASSRKQVLNTEAF
TRBV5-6	TRBJ2-5	TRBD1	ASSLNRGQETQY
TRBV9	TRBJ2-2	TRBD2	ASSARGDGNTGELF
TRBV7-9	TRBJ2-7	TRBD1	GTGGSYEQY
TRBV28	TRBJ1-2	NA	ASSSTPRAYREGYT
TRBV10-3	TRBJ1-1	TRBD1	AIQATGQGGTEAF
TRBV27	TRBJ2-7	TRBD1	ASSLDRGGLEQY
TRBV7-2	TRBJ1-5	TRBD1	ASSLGQGAGQPQH
TRBV9	TRBJ2-2	TRBD1	ASSDYRGQDTGELF
TRBV4-1	TRBJ1-5	NA	ASSQVEGRGDQPQH
TRBV11-3	TRBJ2-5	TRBD2	ASSVRTSGGGETQY
TRBV7-6	TRBJ2-1	NA	ASSLKSGGRVKEQF
TRBV19	TRBJ2-3	NA	ASSAASRSTDTQY
TRBV7-2	TRBJ2-7	NA	ASSPAPRGSYEQY
TRBV9	TRBJ1-2	TRBD1	ASSVGDRGYT
TRBV5-1	TRBJ2-7	TRBD2	ASSPEGASGGPSSYEQY
TRBV7-9	TRBJ2-5	TRBD2	ASSPPVPAGVETQY
TRBV30	TRBJ2-7	TRBD1	AWRGGQGAGSYEQY
TRBV12-5	TRBJ2-2	TRBD2	ASGLFGLAGVGTGELF
TRBV29-1	TRBJ2-7	NA	SVEGAGVGYNAYEQY
TRBV4-3	TRBJ1-4	NA	ASSRQGGDGEKLF
TRBV29-1	TRBJ1-2	TRBD1	SVREDRDGYGYT
TRBV4-3	TRBJ1-1	NA	ASSQEGRADTEAF
TRBV6-5	TRBJ2-3	TRBD1	ASRKVQGADTQY
TRBV30	TRBJ2-5	NA	AWSQWRAVQETQY
TRBV6-5	TRBJ2-5	NA	ASSYSTSQQETQY
TRBV5-1	TRBJ2-5	TRBD2	ASSLLGTSGKETQY
TRBV5-6	TRBJ1-2	NA	ASSKSQPGANYGYT
TRBV11-3	NA	TRBD1	ASSTPGQKYEQY
TRBV19	TRBJ2-5	TRBD1	ASSATTGWGQETQY